Listed here are 4 T cell receptor beta chains from one sample, sequenced in a study of identical twins. TCRdb used MiXCR to reprocess the 5' RACE reads, holding one entry per CDR3 protein. The sample includes fewer than 500,000 distinct CDR3 sequences, more than 13% of them seen just once. These records were also assigned to another study, of yellow fever vaccine responses in identical twins.

The sequencing input was CD4+ T cells sorted from blood. The receptors were gathered from a woman aged 18-29 years in good health.

The gene calls are TRBV7-9 and TRBJ1-1; D unclear. The V and J ends lost 1 base and 3 bases respectively, with 12 bases between them. The V gene's germline CDR1 is SEHNR and CDR2 FQNEAQ (reference sequence). This CDR3 is built from 15 residues. The CDR3 DNA follows: TGTGCCAGCAGCTTAGGACGGCCGGAGGACACTGAAGCTTTCTTT. Encoded protein: CASSLGRPEDTEAFF.

The V and J genes are TRBV11-2 and TRBJ2-1; 11 nucleotides line up with TRBD2. Germline CDR1 and CDR2: SGHAT and FQNNGV. This CDR3 comprises 15 residues. Trimming removed 5 bases from V and 8 bases from J; junction bases left unmatched: 8. The CDR3 region is CASSDRSGRGDEQFF. CDR3 DNA sequence: TGTGCCAGCAGCGACCGTAGCGGGAGGGGGGATGAGCAGTTCTTC.

The rearrangement uses TRBV28 and TRBJ1-5; the match to TRBD1 covers 7 bases. The CDR3 is 18 residues long. Unmatched junction bases numbered 14, after V lost 4 bases and J lost 2 bases. Germline CDR1 reads MDHEN; CDR2 reads SYDVKM. CDR3 DNA sequence: TGTGCCAGCAGTTCCCGGGACAGTGGCTTAGCGGGCAATCAGCCCCAGCATTTT. Its translation is CASSSRDSGLAGNQPQHF. Supplemented by reference TRBV28 and TRBJ1-5, the full variable domain reads DVKVTQSSRYLVKRTGEKVFLECVQDMDHENMFWYRQDPGLGLRLIYFSYDVKMKEKGDIPEGYSVSREKKERFSLILESASTNQTSMYLCASSSRDSGLAGNQPQHFGDGTRLSIL.

CDR3 in amino acids: CASSYAPKSGNTIYF. In DNA, the CDR3 is TGTGCCAGCAGCTACGCCCCCAAGTCCGGAAACACCATATATTTT. The chain couples TRBV6-5 to TRBJ1-3; no definite D call. Trimming pared 6 bases from V and 4 bases from J, leaving 16 bases between. Looked up from germline, CDR1 is MNHEY and CDR2 is SVGAGI. The CDR3 covers 15 residues.